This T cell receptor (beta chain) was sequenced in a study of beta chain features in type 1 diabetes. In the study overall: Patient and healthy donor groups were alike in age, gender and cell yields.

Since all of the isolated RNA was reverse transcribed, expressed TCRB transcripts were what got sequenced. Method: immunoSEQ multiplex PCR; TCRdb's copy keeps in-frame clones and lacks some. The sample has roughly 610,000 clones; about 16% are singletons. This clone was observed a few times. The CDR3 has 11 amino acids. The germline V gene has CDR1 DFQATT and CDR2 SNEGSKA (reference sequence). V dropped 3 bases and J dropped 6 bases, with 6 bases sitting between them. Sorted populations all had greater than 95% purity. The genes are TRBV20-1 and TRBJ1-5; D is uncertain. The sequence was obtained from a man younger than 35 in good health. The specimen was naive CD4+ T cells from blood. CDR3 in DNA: TGCAGTGCTAGTTGGGGTCAGCCCCAGCATTTT. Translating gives CSASWGQPQHF.